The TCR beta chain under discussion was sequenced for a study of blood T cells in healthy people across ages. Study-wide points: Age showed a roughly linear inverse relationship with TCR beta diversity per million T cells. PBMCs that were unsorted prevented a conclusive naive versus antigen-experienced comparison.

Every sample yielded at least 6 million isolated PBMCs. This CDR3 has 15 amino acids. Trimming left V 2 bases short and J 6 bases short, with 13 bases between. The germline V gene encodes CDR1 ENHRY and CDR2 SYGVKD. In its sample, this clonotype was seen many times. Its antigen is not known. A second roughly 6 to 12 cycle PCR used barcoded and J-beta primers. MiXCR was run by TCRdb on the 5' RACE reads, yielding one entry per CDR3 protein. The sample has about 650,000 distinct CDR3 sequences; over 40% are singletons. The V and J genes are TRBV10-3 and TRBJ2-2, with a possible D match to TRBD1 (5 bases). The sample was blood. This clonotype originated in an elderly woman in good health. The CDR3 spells CAISEGLVRAGELFF. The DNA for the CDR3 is TGTGCCATCAGTGAGGGCCTCGTCAGGGCCGGGGAGCTGTTTTTT.